Listed here are 7 T cell receptor beta chains from one sample, sequenced in a study of T-cell reconstitution after alpha-beta-depleted transplantation in children. Study-wide findings and caveats: After one year, T-cell counts and TCRbeta diversity mostly came from new T cells.

For TCRbeta, the library was prepared with unique molecular identifiers. TCRdb ran MiXCR on the PCR reads and lists one entry per CDR3 protein. Of 330,000 or so distinct CDR3 sequences listed, just over 7.5% are singletons. Their target antigens are unknown. Sequencing was performed on peripheral blood, taken 360 days after TCRalphabeta/CD19-depleted stem cell transplant. The receptors here all came from a female patient under 10 years old who had a stem cell transplant for Fanconi anemia, so the T cells may come from the graft donor.

This clonotype showed up many times. This rearrangement joins TRBV5-1 to TRBJ1-5; possible D gene TRBD1, 5 bases. The CDR3 is 15 amino acids. The germline CDR1 and CDR2 sequences are SGHRS and YFSETQ. V was pared by 0 bases and J by 5 bases, with 12 bases between. Here the CDR3 reads CASSLEGQPYQPQHF. The CDR3 DNA follows: TGCGCCAGCAGCTTGGAGGGGCAGCCCTATCAGCCCCAGCATTTT.

This clonotype was recorded at least ten times. The rearrangement uses TRBV28 and TRBJ2-7; 10 bases are shared with TRBD1. Trimming took 2 bases from V and 6 from J; bases not matched to a gene: 13. The CDR3 totals 17 residues. Germline lookup yields CDR1 MDHEN and CDR2 SYDVKM. The CDR3 here is CASSLRSPGTGVSEQYF. CDR3 coding DNA: TGTGCCAGCAGTTTAAGGAGTCCCGGGACAGGGGTTAGCGAGCAGTACTTC.

This clonotype was seen repeatedly, ten times or more. The chain uses TRBV20-1 and TRBJ2-3; the D call may be TRBD1 or TRBD2 (5 bases each). V dropped 3 bases and J dropped 0 bases, with 7 bases sitting between them. CDR1 DFQATT and CDR2 SNEGSKA come from the germline V gene (reference sequence). The CDR3 has 13 amino acids. CDR3 nucleotides: TGCAGTGCTAGTAGGGACAGCACAGATACGCAGTATTTT. Translating gives CSASRDSTDTQYF.

The J gene is TRBJ2-2, the V gene TRBV5-1, with D possibly TRBD2 on 5 matching bases. Trimming removed 1 base at V and 3 bases at J, with 13 bases between. CDR3 length: 16 amino acids. Germline assignment: CDR1 SGHRS and CDR2 YFSETQ. The CDR3 loop reads CASSLRAGADTGELFF. In DNA, the CDR3 is TGCGCCAGCAGCTTGCGGGCGGGCGCAGACACCGGGGAGCTGTTTTTT.

There are many counts of this clonotype. The chain combines TRBV4-2 with TRBJ2-3; TRBD2 is a possible D gene (7 bases). CDR1 is LGHNA and CDR2 is YNFKEQ in the germline V gene. The CDR3 is 15 residues long. Trimming took off 2 bases at V and 3 bases at J, with 12 bases between the two ends. This chain's CDR3 is CASSQRGAGTDTQYF. The CDR3 DNA sequence: TGTGCCAGCAGCCAACGGGGGGCGGGGACAGATACGCAGTATTTT.

The chain links TRBV20-1 to TRBJ1-3, with D possibly matching TRBD1 (5 bases). V gave up 0 bases and J gave up 8 bases, with 11 bases separating them. The germline V gene encodes CDR1 DFQATT and CDR2 SNEGSKA (reference sequence). CDR3 size: 13 residues. CDR3 bases: TGCAGTGCTAGAGATCGTGGGGGATACACCATATATTTT. This translates into CSARDRGGYTIYF.

This clonotype appeared many times. V usage is TRBV11-2 and J usage is TRBJ2-1; TRBD2 aligns across 7 bases. Trimming at V came to 5 bases and at J to 4 bases, leaving 8 bases not matched to a gene. The CDR3 is 15 amino acids. CDR1 and CDR2 (germline): SGHAT, FQNNGV. CDR3 coding DNA: TGTGCCAGCAGCCCCGGGACTATCTTTTACAATGAGCAGTTCTTC. Translated: CASSPGTIFYNEQFF.